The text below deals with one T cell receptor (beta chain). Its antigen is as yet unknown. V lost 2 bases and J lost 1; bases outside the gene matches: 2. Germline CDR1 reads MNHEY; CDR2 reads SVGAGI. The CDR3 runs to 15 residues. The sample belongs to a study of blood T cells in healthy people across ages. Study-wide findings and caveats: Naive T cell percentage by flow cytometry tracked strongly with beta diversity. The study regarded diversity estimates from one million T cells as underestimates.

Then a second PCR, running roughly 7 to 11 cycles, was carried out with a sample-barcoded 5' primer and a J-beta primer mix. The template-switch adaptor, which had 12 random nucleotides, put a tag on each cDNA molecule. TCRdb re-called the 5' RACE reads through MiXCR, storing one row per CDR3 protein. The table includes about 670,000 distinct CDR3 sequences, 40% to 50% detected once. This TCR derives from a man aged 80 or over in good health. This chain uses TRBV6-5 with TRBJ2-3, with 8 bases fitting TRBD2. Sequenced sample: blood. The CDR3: CASSYVSGGTDTQYF. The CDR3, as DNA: TGTGCCAGCAGTTACGTTAGCGGGGGCACAGATACGCAGTATTTT.